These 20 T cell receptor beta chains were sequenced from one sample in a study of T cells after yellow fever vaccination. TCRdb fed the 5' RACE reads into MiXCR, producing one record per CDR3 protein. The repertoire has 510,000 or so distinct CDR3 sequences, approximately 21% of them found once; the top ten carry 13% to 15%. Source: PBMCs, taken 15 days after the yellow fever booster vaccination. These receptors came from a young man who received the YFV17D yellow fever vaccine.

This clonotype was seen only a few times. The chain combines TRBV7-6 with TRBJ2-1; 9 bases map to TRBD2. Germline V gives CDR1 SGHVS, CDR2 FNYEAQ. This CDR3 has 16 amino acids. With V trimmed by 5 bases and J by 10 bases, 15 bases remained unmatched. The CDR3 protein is CASSATLAGKGGEQFF. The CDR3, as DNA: TGTGCCAGCAGCGCAACCCTAGCGGGAAAGGGTGGGGAGCAGTTCTTC.

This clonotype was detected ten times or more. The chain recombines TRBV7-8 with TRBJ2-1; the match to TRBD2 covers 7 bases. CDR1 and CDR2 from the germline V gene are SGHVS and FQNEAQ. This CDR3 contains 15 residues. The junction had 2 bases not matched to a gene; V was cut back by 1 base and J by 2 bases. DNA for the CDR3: TGTGCCAGCAGCTTAGTGGCGGGGGCCTACAATGAGCAGTTCTTC. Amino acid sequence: CASSLVAGAYNEQFF. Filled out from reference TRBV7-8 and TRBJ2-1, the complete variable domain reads GAGVSQSPRYKVAKRGQDVALRCDPISGHVSLFWYQQALGQGPEFLTYFQNEAQLDKSGLPSDRFFAERPEGSVSTLKIQRTQQEDSAVYLCASSLVAGAYNEQFFGPGTRLTVL.

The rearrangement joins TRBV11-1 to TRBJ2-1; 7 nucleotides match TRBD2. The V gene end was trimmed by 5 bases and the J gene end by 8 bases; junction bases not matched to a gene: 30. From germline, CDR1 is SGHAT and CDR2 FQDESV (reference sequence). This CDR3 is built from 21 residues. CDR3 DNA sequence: TGTGCCAGCAGCCCCTTAGAGTGGCCGGGACTAAGGGCGGGACGAGGCGATGAGCAGTTCTTC. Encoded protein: CASSPLEWPGLRAGRGDEQFF.

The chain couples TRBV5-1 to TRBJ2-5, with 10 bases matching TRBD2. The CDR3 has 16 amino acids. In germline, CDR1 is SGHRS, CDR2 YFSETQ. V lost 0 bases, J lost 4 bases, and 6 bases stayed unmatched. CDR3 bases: TGCGCCAGCAGCTTGGAAGCTAGCGGGAGTGCAGAGACCCAGTACTTC. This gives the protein CASSLEASGSAETQYF.

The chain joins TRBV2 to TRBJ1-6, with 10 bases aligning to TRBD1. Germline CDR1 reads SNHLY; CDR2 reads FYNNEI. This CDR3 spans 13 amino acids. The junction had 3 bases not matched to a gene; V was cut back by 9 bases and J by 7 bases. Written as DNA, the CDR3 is TGTGCCAGAGGGGGACAGGGGAATTCACCCCTCCACTTT. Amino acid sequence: CARGGQGNSPLHF.

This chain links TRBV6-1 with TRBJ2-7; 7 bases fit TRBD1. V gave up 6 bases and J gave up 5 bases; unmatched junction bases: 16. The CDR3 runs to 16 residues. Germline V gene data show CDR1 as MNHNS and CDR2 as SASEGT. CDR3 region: CASSRPVRTGPHEQYF. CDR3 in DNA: TGTGCCAGCAGCCGTCCGGTGAGGACAGGTCCCCACGAGCAGTACTTC.

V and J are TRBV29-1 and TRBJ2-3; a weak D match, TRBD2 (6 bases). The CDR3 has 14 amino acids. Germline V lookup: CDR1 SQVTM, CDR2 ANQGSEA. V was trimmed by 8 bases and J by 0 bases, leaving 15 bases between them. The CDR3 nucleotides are TGCAGCACGGACGGAGGGCCAAGCACAGATACGCAGTATTTT. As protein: CSTDGGPSTDTQYF.

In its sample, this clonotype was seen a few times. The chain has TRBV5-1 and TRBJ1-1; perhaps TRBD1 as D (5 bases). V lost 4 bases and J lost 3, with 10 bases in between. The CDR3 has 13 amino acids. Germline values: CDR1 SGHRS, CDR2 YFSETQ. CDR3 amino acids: CASSPQGYTEAFF. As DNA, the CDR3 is TGCGCCAGCAGCCCCCAGGGATACACTGAAGCTTTCTTT.

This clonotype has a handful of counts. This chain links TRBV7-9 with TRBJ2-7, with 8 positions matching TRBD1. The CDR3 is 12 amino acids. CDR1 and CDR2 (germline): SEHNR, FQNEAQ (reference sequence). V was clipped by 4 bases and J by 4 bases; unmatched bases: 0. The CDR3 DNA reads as TGTGCCAGCAGCTGGGACAGGTACGAGCAGTACTTC. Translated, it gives CASSWDRYEQYF. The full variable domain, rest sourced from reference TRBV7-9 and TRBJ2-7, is DTGVSQNPRHKITKRGQNVTFRCDPISEHNRLYWYRQTLGQGPEFLTYFQNEAQLEKSRLLSDRFSAERPKGSFSTLEIQRTEQGDSAMYLCASSWDRYEQYFGPGTRLTVT.

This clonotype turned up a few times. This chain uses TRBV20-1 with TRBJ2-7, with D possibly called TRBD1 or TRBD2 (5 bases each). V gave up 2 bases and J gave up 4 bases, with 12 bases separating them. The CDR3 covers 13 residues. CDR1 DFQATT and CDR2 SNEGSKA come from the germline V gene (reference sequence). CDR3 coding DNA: TGCAGTGCTAGATGGGACCGGGTTTACGAGCAGTACTTC. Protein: CSARWDRVYEQYF.

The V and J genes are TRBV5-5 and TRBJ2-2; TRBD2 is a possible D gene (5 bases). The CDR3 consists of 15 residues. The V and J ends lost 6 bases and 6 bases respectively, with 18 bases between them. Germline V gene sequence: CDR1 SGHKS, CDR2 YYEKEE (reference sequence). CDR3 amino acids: CASIGPTGSPGELFF. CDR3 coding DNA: TGTGCCAGCATAGGACCGACGGGATCCCCCGGGGAGCTGTTTTTT. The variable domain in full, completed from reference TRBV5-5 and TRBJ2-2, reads DAGVTQSPTHLIKTRGQQVTLRCSPISGHKSVSWYQQVLGQGPQFIFQYYEKEERGRGNFPDRFSARQFPNYSSELNVNALLLGDSALYLCASIGPTGSPGELFFGEGSRLTVL.

The CDR3 region has the DNA TGCGCCAGCAGCTCGGGGACCCCCTCCTACGAGCAGTACTTC. It specifies CASSSGTPSYEQYF. The rearrangement links TRBV5-1 to TRBJ2-7; D might be TRBD1 or TRBD2, each matching 5 bases. The germline V and J ends were trimmed by 3 bases and 0 bases, with 10 bases remaining between them. This CDR3 is built from 14 residues. Germline assignment: CDR1 SGHRS and CDR2 YFSETQ.

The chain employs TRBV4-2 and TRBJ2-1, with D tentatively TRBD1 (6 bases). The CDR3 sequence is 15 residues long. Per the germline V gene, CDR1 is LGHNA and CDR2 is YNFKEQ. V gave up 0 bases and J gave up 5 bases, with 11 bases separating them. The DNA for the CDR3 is TGTGCCAGCAGCCAAGAGGCCGGGACAAACAATGAGCAGTTCTTC. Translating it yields CASSQEAGTNNEQFF.

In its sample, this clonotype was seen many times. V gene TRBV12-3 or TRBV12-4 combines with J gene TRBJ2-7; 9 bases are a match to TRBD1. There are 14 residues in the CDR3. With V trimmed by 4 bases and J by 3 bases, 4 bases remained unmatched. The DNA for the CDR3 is TGTGCCAGCAGTTCGGACAGGGGTATCTACGAGCAGTACTTC. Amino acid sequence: CASSSDRGIYEQYF.

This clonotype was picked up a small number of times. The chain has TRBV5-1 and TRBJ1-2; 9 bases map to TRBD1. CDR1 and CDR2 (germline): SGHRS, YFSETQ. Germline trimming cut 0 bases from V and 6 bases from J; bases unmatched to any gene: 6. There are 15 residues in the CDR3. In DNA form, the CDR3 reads TGCGCCAGCAGCTTGGTACAGGGGGCAGGGAATGGCTACACCTTC. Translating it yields CASSLVQGAGNGYTF.

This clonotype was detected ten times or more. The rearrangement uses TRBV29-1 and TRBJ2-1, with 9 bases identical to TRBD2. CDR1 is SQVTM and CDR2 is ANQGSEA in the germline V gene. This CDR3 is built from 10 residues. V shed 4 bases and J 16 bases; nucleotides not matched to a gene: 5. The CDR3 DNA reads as TGCAGCGTTGGGACTAGCGAATTTTTCTTC. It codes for CSVGTSEFFF.

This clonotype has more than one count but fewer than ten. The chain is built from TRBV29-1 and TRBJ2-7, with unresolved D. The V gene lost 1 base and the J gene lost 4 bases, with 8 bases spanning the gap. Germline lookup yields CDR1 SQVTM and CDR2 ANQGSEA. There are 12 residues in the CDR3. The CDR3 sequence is CSVEAQSYEQYF. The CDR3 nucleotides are TGCAGCGTTGAAGCACAGAGTTACGAGCAGTACTTC.

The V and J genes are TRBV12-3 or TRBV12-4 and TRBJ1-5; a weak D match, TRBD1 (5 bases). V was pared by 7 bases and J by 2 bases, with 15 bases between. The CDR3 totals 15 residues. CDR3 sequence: CASTLGRGGNQPQHF. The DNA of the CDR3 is TGTGCCAGCACCCTCGGTCGGGGGGGCAATCAGCCCCAGCATTTT.

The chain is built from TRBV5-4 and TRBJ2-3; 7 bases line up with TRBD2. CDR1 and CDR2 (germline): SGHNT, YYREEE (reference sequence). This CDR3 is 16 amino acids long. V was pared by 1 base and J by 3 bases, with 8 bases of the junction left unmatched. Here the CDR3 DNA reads TGTGCCAGCAGCTTGCATCCGGGAGGAGGTACAGATACGCAGTATTTT. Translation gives CASSLHPGGGTDTQYF.

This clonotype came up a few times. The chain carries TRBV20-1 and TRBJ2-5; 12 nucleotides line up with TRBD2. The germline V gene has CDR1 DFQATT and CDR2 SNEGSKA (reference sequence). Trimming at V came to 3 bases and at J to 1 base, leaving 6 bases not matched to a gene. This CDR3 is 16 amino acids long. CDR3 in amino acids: CSASSTGLAGQETQYF. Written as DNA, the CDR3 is TGCAGTGCTAGCAGTACGGGACTAGCGGGCCAAGAGACCCAGTACTTC.